The 16 T cell receptor beta chains below all came from one sample that was sequenced in a study of shared clonotypes between healthy human individuals. Assay: immunoSEQ multiplex PCR; the TCRdb copy retains only in-frame clones and omits some. The sample holds roughly 2.5 million clones, 90% to 95% seen once. Sequencing input: naive CD4+ T cells sorted from blood. The subset: CD45RA+ positively selected. These receptors were obtained from a man between 18 and 29 years old in good health.

The chain uses TRBV9 and TRBJ2-3; tentatively, D is TRBD1 (6 bases). Germline assignment: CDR1 SGDLS and CDR2 YYNGEE. The CDR3 sequence is 14 residues long. Trimming shortened V by 4 bases and J by 3 bases, and 12 bases separated the two germline ends. The CDR3 sequence is CASSPGAVTDTQYF. The CDR3 region has the DNA TGTGCCAGCAGCCCAGGGGCTGTAACAGATACGCAGTATTTT.

Remarks on this clone: Additional DNA sequences in this sample encode the identical CDR3. The chain recombines TRBV2 with TRBJ2-7; a possible D gene is TRBD1 (5 bases). Trimming removed 7 bases from V and 3 bases from J, with 10 bases in between. Germline CDR1 reads SNHLY; CDR2 reads FYNNEI. The CDR3 has 12 residues. As DNA, the CDR3 is TGTGCCAGCACCCAGGGTCGCTACGAGCAGTACTTC. Translation gives CASTQGRYEQYF.

The DNA for the CDR3 is TGTGCCAGCAGCTTAGATGGCGTAAACAATGAGCAGTTCTTC. Translating it yields CASSLDGVNNEQFF. The chain recombines TRBV7-2 with TRBJ2-1, with D unclear. The CDR3 has 14 residues. Germline V lookup: CDR1 SGHTA, CDR2 FQGNSA. Trimming cost V 1 base and J 5 bases, with 9 bases left between them.

The rearrangement joins TRBV7-2 to TRBJ2-7; D perhaps matches TRBD1 (5 bases). Germline CDR1 reads SGHTA; CDR2 reads FQGNSA. This CDR3 has 15 amino acids. V gave up 5 bases and J gave up 2 bases, with 16 bases separating them. The CDR3 DNA sequence: TGTGCCAGCAGCCGTTCGACAGTAGCCGCCTACGAGCAGTACTTC. This encodes CASSRSTVAAYEQYF. Complete variable domain (other parts from reference TRBV7-2 and TRBJ2-7): GAGVSQSPSNKVTEKGKDVELRCDPISGHTALYWYRQSLGQGLEFLIYFQGNSAPDKSGLPSDRFSAERTGGSVSTLTIQRTQQEDSAVYLCASSRSTVAAYEQYFGPGTRLTVT.

The V gene is TRBV27, the J gene TRBJ1-3, with D unresolved. CDR3 length: 15 residues. V lost 3 bases and J lost 0, with 9 bases in between. Germline V gene data show CDR1 as MNHEY and CDR2 as SMNVEV (reference sequence). CDR3 protein: CASSLHLSSGNTIYF. In DNA form, the CDR3 reads TGTGCCAGCAGTTTGCACCTGTCCTCTGGAAACACCATATATTTT.

The CDR3 DNA reads as TGTGCCAGCAGCGGAGAGACAGGTCTACTCGGAAACACCATATATTTT. Amino acids: CASSGETGLLGNTIYF. The V and J genes are TRBV9 and TRBJ1-3, with D possibly TRBD1 on 6 matching bases. Trimming left V 3 bases short and J 4 bases short, with 17 bases between. In germline, CDR1 is SGDLS, CDR2 YYNGEE. The CDR3 spans 16 residues.

J is TRBJ1-6 and V is TRBV19, with TRBD1 identical over 9 bases. V dropped 4 bases and J dropped 6; count of bases not matched to a gene: 13. CDR1 is LNHDA and CDR2 is SQIVND in the germline V gene (reference sequence). The CDR3 has 18 residues. The CDR3 DNA sequence: TGTGCCAGTAGTAGAGCCGGGACAGGGAGTCCTATTAATTCACCCCTCCACTTT. This encodes CASSRAGTGSPINSPLHF.

This chain links TRBV14 with TRBJ2-1; 9 bases line up with TRBD2. This CDR3 is built from 16 residues. Trimming cost V 1 base and J 8 bases; bases outside gene matches: 9. Germline CDR1 SGHDN, CDR2 FVKESK. The CDR3 spells CASSQGKGLAYYEQFF. CDR3 nucleotides: TGTGCCAGCAGCCAAGGCAAAGGACTAGCGTACTATGAGCAGTTCTTC.

The chain carries TRBV5-1 and TRBJ2-1; 8 nucleotides line up with TRBD2. V lost 2 bases to trimming and J lost 6 bases; unmatched junction nucleotides: 10. The CDR3 has 16 residues. Germline assignment: CDR1 SGHRS and CDR2 YFSETQ. The CDR3 spells CASSFGEAGVSNEQFF. The DNA for the CDR3 is TGCGCCAGCAGCTTTGGGGAAGCGGGGGTTTCCAATGAGCAGTTCTTC.

This clone was picked up a small number of times. CDR3 amino acids: CASKAGYNQPQHF. The CDR3 DNA reads as TGTGCCAGTAAGGCAGGGTACAATCAGCCCCAGCATTTT. The chain joins TRBV19 to TRBJ1-5, with D possibly matching TRBD1 (5 bases). Germline values: CDR1 LNHDA, CDR2 SQIVND (reference sequence). This CDR3 is built from 13 residues. V lost 7 bases and J 3 bases, leaving 10 bases between the germline ends.

The chain links TRBV5-6 to TRBJ1-2; D unresolved. Germline CDR1 is SGHDT and CDR2 is YYEEEE. V lost 0 bases, J lost 4 bases, and 13 bases lay in between. The length of the CDR3 is 15 residues. CDR3 coding DNA: TGTGCCAGCAGCTTGGCGAGGCCGATCGGCTATGGCTACACCTTC. It codes for CASSLARPIGYGYTF.

The chain recombines TRBV18 with TRBJ2-7; D is perhaps TRBD2 (5 bases). Trimming took 1 base from V and 6 from J, leaving 10 bases between them. In germline, CDR1 is KGHSH, CDR2 LQKENI. This CDR3 spans 13 amino acids. The CDR3 region has the DNA TGTGCCAGCTCACCACTGGGAGCTCGCGAGCAGTACTTC. It codes for CASSPLGAREQYF.

The chain carries TRBV6-6 and TRBJ1-3, with D perhaps matching TRBD1 (5 bases). The V end was cut by 6 bases, the J end by 4 bases, with 13 bases between. This CDR3 contains 14 residues. Germline lookup yields CDR1 MNHNY and CDR2 SVGAGI (reference sequence). The CDR3 DNA is TGTGCCAGCAGCCGCCAGGGTAAAGGAAACACCATATATTTT. Its protein is CASSRQGKGNTIYF.

This clone was seen just once. The chain links TRBV7-9 to TRBJ2-3; the D is unclear. Germline lookup yields CDR1 SEHNR and CDR2 FQNEAQ (reference sequence). This CDR3 spans 13 amino acids. V was clipped by 1 base and J by 15 bases, with 17 bases between them. In nucleotides, the CDR3 is TGTGCCAGCAGCTTAGAGGTCCCACCCCTTGGTTATTTT. Residues: CASSLEVPPLGYF.

In the case of this clone: The junction departs from the called germline gene at one end, perhaps through a read error. The chain carries TRBV18 and TRBJ1-2; weak D call: TRBD1 (5 bases). The CDR3 consists of 13 residues. The germline V gene has CDR1 KGHSH and CDR2 LQKENI. Here the CDR3 DNA reads TGTGCCAGCTCTCAGCAGGGTAACGATGGCTACACCTTC. Translation gives CASSQQGNDGYTF.

The chain joins TRBV5-4 to TRBJ2-5; no firm D call. CDR3 length equals 14 residues. V was shortened by 2 bases and J by 0 bases, with 8 bases between the two germline ends. Germline CDR1 SGHNT, CDR2 YYREEE (reference sequence). The CDR3 DNA sequence: TGTGCCAGCAGCTTAGGTCCAAACCAAGAGACCCAGTACTTC. Amino acids: CASSLGPNQETQYF.